The following is a T cell receptor beta chain sequence with its context. This specimen comes from a study of cytomegalovirus exposure and HLA in healthy donors. It was with 60 Vbeta and 13 Jbeta primers that the PCR ran. Some clones are missing from TCRdb's copy, which holds only in-frame ones; the method was immunoSEQ multiplex PCR. The sample yields about 140,000 clones, approximately 70% seen once. The J segment lost 1 base and the V segment lost 7 bases, leaving 5 bases of the junction unmatched. CDR3 size: 15 residues. CDR1 and CDR2 (germline): MNHEY, SVGAGI. The chain links TRBV6-5 to TRBJ1-4, with 8 bases identical to TRBD1. The receptor was derived from a woman in her thirties in good health and CMV-seronegative. Sequenced input: PBMCs. The CDR3 sequence: CASTDRVETNEKLFF. CDR3 in DNA: TGTGCCAGCACGGACAGGGTGGAAACTAATGAAAAACTGTTTTTT.